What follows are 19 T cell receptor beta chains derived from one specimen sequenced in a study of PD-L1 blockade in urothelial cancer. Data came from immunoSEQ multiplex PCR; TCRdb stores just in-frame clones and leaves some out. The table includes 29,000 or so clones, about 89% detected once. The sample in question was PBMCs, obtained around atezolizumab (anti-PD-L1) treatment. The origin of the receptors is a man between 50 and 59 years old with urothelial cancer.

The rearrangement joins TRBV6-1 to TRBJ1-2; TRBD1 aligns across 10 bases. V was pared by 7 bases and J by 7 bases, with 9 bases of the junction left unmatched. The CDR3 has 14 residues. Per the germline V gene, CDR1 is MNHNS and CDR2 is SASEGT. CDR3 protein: CASTNRDRGSGYTF. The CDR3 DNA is TGTGCCAGCACCAACCGGGACAGGGGATCTGGCTACACCTTC.

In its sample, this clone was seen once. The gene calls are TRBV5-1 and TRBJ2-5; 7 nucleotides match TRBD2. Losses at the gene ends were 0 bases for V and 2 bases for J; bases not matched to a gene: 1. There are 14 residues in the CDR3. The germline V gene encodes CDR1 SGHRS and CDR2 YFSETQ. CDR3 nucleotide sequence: TGCGCCAGCAGCTTGGGGGGGGGACAAGAGACCCAGTACTTC. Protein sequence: CASSLGGGQETQYF.

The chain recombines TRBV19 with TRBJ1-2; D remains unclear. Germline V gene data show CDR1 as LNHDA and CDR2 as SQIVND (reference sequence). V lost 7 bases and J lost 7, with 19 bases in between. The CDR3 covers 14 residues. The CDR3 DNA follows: TGTGCCAGTACCCCCCCCGGGTTAAGAGGTGGCTACACCTTC. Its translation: CASTPPGLRGGYTF.

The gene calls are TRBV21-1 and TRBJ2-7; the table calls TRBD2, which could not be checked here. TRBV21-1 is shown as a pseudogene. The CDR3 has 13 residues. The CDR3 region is CASSKDGSGEQYF. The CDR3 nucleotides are TGTGCCAGCAGCAAAGACGGGTCGGGCGAGCAGTACTTC.

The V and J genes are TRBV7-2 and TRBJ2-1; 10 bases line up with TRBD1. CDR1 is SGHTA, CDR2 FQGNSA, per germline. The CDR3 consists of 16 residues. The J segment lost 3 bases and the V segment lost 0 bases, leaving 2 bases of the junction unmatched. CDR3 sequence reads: CASSLAGTGVYNEQFF. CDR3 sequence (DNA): TGTGCCAGCAGCTTAGCGGGGACAGGGGTCTACAATGAGCAGTTCTTC.

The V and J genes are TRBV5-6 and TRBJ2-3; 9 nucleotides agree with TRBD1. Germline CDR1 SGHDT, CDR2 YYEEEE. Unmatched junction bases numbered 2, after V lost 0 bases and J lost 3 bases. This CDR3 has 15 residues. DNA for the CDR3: TGTGCCAGCAGCTTGGGACAGGGGGGGACAGATACGCAGTATTTT. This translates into CASSLGQGGTDTQYF.

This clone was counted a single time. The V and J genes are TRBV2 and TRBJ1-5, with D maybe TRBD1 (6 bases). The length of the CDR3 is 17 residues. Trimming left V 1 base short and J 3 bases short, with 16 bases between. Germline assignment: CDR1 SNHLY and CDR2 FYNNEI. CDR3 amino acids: CASSEGVGGSVNQPQHF. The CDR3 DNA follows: TGTGCCAGCAGTGAAGGGGTTGGGGGCTCCGTCAATCAGCCCCAGCATTTT.

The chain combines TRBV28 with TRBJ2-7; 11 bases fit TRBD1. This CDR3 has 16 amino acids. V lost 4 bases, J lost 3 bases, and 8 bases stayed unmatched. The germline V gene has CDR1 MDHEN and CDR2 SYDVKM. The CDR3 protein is CASSSQGTGGIYEQYF. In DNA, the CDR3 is TGTGCCAGCAGTTCGCAGGGGACAGGGGGGATCTACGAGCAGTACTTC.

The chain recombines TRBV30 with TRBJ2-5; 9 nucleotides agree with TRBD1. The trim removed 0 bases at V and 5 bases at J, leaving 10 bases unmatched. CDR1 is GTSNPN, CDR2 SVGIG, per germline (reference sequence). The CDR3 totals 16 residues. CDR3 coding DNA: TGTGCCTGGAGTGTAGGGACAGGGAAGGTTGTGGAGACCCAGTACTTC. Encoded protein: CAWSVGTGKVVETQYF.

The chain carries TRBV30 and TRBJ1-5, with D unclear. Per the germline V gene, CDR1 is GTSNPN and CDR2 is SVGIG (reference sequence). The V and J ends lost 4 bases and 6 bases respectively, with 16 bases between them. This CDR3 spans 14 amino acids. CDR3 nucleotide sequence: TGTGCCTGGAAACCAGGCGGGGAGGTTCAGCCCCAGCATTTT. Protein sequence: CAWKPGGEVQPQHF.

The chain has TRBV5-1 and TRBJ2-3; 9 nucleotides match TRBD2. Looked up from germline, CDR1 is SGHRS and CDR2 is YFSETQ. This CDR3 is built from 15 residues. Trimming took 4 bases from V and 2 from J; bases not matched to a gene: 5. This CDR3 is CASSGAGGLTDTQYF. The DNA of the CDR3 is TGCGCCAGCAGCGGAGCGGGAGGACTCACAGATACGCAGTATTTT.

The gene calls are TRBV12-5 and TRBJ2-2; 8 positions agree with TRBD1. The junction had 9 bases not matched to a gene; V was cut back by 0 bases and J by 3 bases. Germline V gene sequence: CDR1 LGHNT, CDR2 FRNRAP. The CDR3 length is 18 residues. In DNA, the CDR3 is TGTGCTAGTGGTTTGGTAAGGACAGGGTTGTGGGACACCGGGGAGCTGTTTTTT. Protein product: CASGLVRTGLWDTGELFF. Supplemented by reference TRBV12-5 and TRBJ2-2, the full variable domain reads DARVTQTPRHKVTEMGQEVTMRCQPILGHNTVFWYRQTMMQGLELLAYFRNRAPLDDSGMPKDRFSAEMPDATLATLKIQPSEPRDSAVYFCASGLVRTGLWDTGELFFGEGSRLTVL.

DNA for the CDR3: TGCGCCAGCAGAATTGGACAGGAAGGCTACGAGCAGTACTTC. Encoded protein: CASRIGQEGYEQYF. This chain links TRBV10-2 with TRBJ2-7; TRBD1 matches at 7 bases. V dropped 6 bases and J dropped 3; count of bases not matched to a gene: 8. CDR1 is WSHSY and CDR2 is SAAADI in the germline V gene. This CDR3 region has 14 residues.

The CDR3: CASSQTSGSYNEQFF. As DNA, the CDR3 is TGTGCCAGCAGCCAAACTAGCGGCTCCTACAATGAGCAGTTCTTC. The chain joins TRBV5-4 to TRBJ2-1; 8 bases match TRBD2. Germline V gene data show CDR1 as SGHNT and CDR2 as YYREEE (reference sequence). The CDR3 loop spans 15 amino acids. Unmatched junction bases numbered 3, after V lost 4 bases and J lost 0 bases.

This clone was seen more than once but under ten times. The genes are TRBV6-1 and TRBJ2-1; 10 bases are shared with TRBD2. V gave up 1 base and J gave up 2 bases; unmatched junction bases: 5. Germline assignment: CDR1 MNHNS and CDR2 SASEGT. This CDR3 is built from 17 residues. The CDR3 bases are TGTGCCAGCAGTGAAGTTTTAGCGGGAGGCGCCTACAATGAGCAGTTCTTC. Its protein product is CASSEVLAGGAYNEQFF.

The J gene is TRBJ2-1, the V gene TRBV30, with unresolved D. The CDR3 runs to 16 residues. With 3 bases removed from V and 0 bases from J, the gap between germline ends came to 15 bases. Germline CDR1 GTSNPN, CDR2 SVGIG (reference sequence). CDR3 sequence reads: CAWSLFDPISYNEQFF. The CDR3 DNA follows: TGTGCCTGGAGCTTATTTGATCCTATCTCCTACAATGAGCAGTTCTTC.

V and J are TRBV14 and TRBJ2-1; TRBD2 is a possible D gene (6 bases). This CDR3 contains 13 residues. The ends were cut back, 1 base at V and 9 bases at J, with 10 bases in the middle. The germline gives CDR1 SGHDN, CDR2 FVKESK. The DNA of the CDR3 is TGTGCCAGCAGCCAAGGCGGGCGGGGTGAGCAGTTCTTC. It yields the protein CASSQGGRGEQFF.

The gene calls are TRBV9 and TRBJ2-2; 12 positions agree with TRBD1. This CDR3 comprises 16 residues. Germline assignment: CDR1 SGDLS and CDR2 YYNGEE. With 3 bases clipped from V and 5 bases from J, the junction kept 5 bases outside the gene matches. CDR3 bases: TGTGCCAGCAGCGCAGGGACAGGGGGCTTTACCGGGGAGCTGTTTTTT. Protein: CASSAGTGGFTGELFF.

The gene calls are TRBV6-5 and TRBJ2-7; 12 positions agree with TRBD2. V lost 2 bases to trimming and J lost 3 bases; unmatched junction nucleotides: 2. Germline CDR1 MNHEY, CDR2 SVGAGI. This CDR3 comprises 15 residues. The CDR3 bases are TGTGCCAGCAGTTACAGACTAGCGGGGGACTACGAGCAGTACTTC. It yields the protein CASSYRLAGDYEQYF.